The present T cell receptor beta chain was sequenced within a study of blood T cell repertoires in COVID-19. Study summary: Italy, Spain and the United States were the sources of the convalescent and acute COVID-19 samples. Sources were T cells, B-cell-depleted T cells, or PBMCs; the material itself was cDNA or gDNA.

Original methodology: Scientists estimated how many nucleated cells there were by amplifying reference gene primers. Some clones are missing from TCRdb's copy, which holds only in-frame ones; the method was immunoSEQ multiplex PCR. The DNA was the basis for D and trimming; V, J and clone size are from that table. The sample has under 200,000 clones, 88% seen once. The CDR3 consists of 15 residues. The J segment lost 5 bases and the V segment lost 3 bases, leaving 5 bases of the junction unmatched. Per the germline V gene, CDR1 is SGHDT and CDR2 is YYEEEE. This sequence originates from a man aged 35-49 years with active or convalescent COVID-19. Sequencing was done on a sample of peripheral blood. The genes are TRBV5-6 and TRBJ2-1; 10 bases fit TRBD2. The CDR3 DNA reads TGTGCCAGCAGCTCACTAGCGGGGTACCACAATGAGCAGTTCTTC. Translating gives CASSSLAGYHNEQFF.